This section outlines one T cell receptor (beta chain) sequence together with its context. This sample is part of a study of blood T cell repertoires in COVID-19. For the study at large: Spain, Italy and the United States supplied samples that represented acute and convalescent COVID-19.

Germline V gene sequence: CDR1 SGHTA, CDR2 FQGTGA. The CDR3 covers 15 residues. Trimming pared 1 base from V and 4 bases from J, leaving 14 bases between. Method: immunoSEQ multiplex PCR; TCRdb's copy keeps in-frame clones and lacks some. The sample yields about 380,000 clones, around 90% seen once. The sequence came from a man aged 18 to 29 with active or convalescent COVID-19. V is TRBV7-3 and J is TRBJ2-7, with TRBD2 as a possible D gene (7 bases). The source material was peripheral blood. The CDR3 nucleotides are TGTGCCAGCAGCTTAAGGTCCGGGGGGCTATACGAGCAGTACTTC. It is translated as CASSLRSGGLYEQYF.